This paragraph covers one T cell receptor beta chain sequence. Generated by immunoSEQ multiplex PCR, the TCRdb table keeps only in-frame clones and is missing some. The sample carries 80,000 or so clones, around 96% recorded once. V was cut by 2 bases and J by 2 bases, with 9 bases left in between. The CDR3 loop spans 15 amino acids. The germline gives CDR1 KGHSH, CDR2 LQKENI. The source of the sample is a study of technical replicates of blood from several donors. Sequencing was performed on T cells isolated from PBMCs. The TCR comes from a human donor in good health. V gene TRBV18 combines with J gene TRBJ2-2; D perhaps matches TRBD2 (5 bases). CDR3 sequence reads: CASSPYEGNTGELFF. CDR3 bases: TGTGCCAGCTCACCATATGAGGGAAACACCGGGGAGCTGTTTTTT.